The T cell receptor (beta chain) under discussion was sequenced for a study of regulatory T cells in long-lasting Graves disease (dated by TCRdb to 2020 to 2023). Context from the whole study: To count as having persistent Graves' disease, a patient had to have received antithyroid drug treatment for over 5 years with TSH receptor autoantibodies remaining persistently positive. This study used TCR sequencing and RNA sequencing of peripheral blood to compare persistent Graves' disease patients against newly diagnosed Graves' disease patients. The study was registered as a clinical trial and conducted in China. TCR sequencing covered 13 persistent and around 20 newly diagnosed Graves' disease patients, 33 samples in total. On average, persistent Graves' disease patients in the clinical cohort had been on antithyroid drugs for about 9.3 years. The paper as a whole reports these results and caveats: Lower TCR Shannon entropy and fewer highly expanded clones were observed in persistent Graves' disease patients than in newly diagnosed patients, which suggested clonal expansion. TRBV28, TRBJ1-2 and TRBJ2-5 were preferentially used in persistent disease, while TRBV20-1 and TRBJ2-1 were favored in newly diagnosed disease. Sequencing and analysis were limited to the TCR beta chain. Only peripheral blood was studied, because thyroid tissue, the primary lesion, was inaccessible. As a limitation, the authors acknowledged that the small sample size may reduce accuracy. More public clonotypes were shared among persistent patients (2,741) than among newly diagnosed patients (roughly 1,000).

On this clonotype itself: Its antigen is still unknown. The junction departs from germline at one end; a sequencing error may be responsible.

What this sample's time point label stands for: persistent/refractory GD, antithyroid drugs over 5 years with positive TRAb. For both TCR sequencing and RNA sequencing, RNA was extracted from PBMCs in TRIzol. The diagnosis of Graves' disease followed American Thyroid Association guidelines. Patients for the study were recruited at an endocrinology department in Xi'an, China. Each patient gave about 9.1 milliliters of peripheral blood, collected in an EDTA anticoagulant tube. Ficoll Paque Plus density gradient separation was used to isolate PBMCs, and no further T cell sorting was performed. An Agilent 2100 Bioanalyzer and agarose gel were used to check RNA quality, and a NanoDrop 2000 was used to measure RNA concentration. The CDR3 spans 14 residues, from the cysteine through the phenylalanine. The CDR3 DNA has 42 bases and is translated from base 1. Library preparation was by multiplex PCR. TCRdb lists the instrument as Illumina HiSeq 4000. TCR beta libraries were built with iRepertoire HTBI primers and Arm-PCR amplification of CDR3 regions. PCR products were gel purified before sequencing. For the original study's pipeline: A total of around 59 TRBV and approximately 15 TRBJ segments were identified across samples and were used for gene usage analysis of CDR3 amino acid clonotypes. COPE and FqMerger were used to merge the filtered high-quality paired reads into contigs. BLAST was used to align contigs to IMGT TRBV, TRBD and TRBJ reference genes, and CDR3 was defined according to IMGT. Any clonotype with a frequency above 0.1% was classified as a highly expanded clone. Shannon entropy served as the measure of repertoire diversity, while the Gini coefficient captured V-J evenness. Public clonotypes were defined as clonotypes shared by more than one individual. The public reads were run again by TCRdb, first through fastp at Q25 and then through MiXCR, and only productive beta chains were kept. Identical CDR3 proteins give one entry, which carries the most common genes and DNA. These V and J calls rely on TCRdb rather than the paper's analysis. This sample holds over 650,000 distinct CDR3 sequences; 25% to 35% were observed only once. Under 55% of the sample goes to the ten largest clones.

The rearranged segments are TRBV12-3 or TRBV12-4 and TRBJ1-3; D gene: possibly TRBD1, on 6 matching bases. This TCR derives from a female donor with Graves disease. Sample: peripheral blood mononuclear cells (PBMCs), taken when the disease was refractory, from a patient treated with antithyroid drugs. The bases read TGTGCCGGCAGTTCGAACAGGGTGGCAAACACCATATATTTT. Its protein is CAGSSNRVANTIYF.